Sequencing of this TCR beta chain was carried out in a study of graft-versus-host responses after intestinal transplantation. Whole-study results and caveats: Allografts carried high graft-versus-host to host-versus-graft clonal ratios in patients having graft-donor T cell macrochimerism. Recipient marrow showed GvH clones, some seen first in ileum or blood.

There were about 200,000 CFSE-labeled responder cells plated together with about 200,000 irradiated, violet-dye-labeled stimulator cells. CD3+CD4+ and CD3+CD8+ responders that were proliferating and CFSE-low were sorted post-reaction. Germline CDR1 is SNHLY and CDR2 is FYNNEI. The CDR3 is 13 amino acids. Trimming left V 5 bases short and J 4 bases short, with 11 bases between. This clone was counted only a few times. TCRdb's copy holds only in-frame clones and misses some; the assay was immunoSEQ multiplex PCR. There are tens of thousands of clones in the sample; less than 45% occur only once, and around 1.6% lies in the top ten.

This material consisted of alloreactive CD8+ T cells from a mixed lymphocyte reaction culture, taken before intestinal transplant. Subset here: CFSE-low proliferating T cells sorted from approximately six-day pre-transplant mixed lymphocyte reaction (GvH or HvG direction). The V gene is TRBV2, the J gene TRBJ1-2; no clear D gene. The TCR sequence derives from a human patient who received an intestinal transplant. The CDR3 sequence is CASSYGSGYGYTF. The CDR3 DNA reads as TGTGCCAGCAGTTACGGGAGCGGCTATGGCTACACCTTC. The complete variable domain, with remaining parts taken from reference TRBV2 and TRBJ1-2, reads EPEVTQTPSHQVTQMGQEVILRCVPISNHLYFYWYRQILGQKVEFLVSFYNNEISEKSEIFDDQFSVERPDGSNFTLKIRSTKLEDSAMYFCASSYGSGYGYTFGSGTRLTVV.